Shown below are 13 T cell receptor beta chains from a single sample sequenced in a study of blood T cell repertoires in COVID-19. Clones were sequenced by immunoSEQ multiplex PCR, and TCRdb holds only the in-frame ones, with some missing. The sample lists more than 250,000 clones; 85% to 90% were seen once. Sequenced: PBMCs or T cells enriched from blood (not recorded which). These receptors were collected from a woman aged 18 to 35 who had recovered from COVID-19.

The chain joins TRBV12-3 or TRBV12-4 to TRBJ1-2; D is unresolved. V lost 9 bases and J lost 8, with 16 bases in between. The CDR3 runs 12 residues. The CDR3 region is CASAGSTLGYTF. The CDR3 nucleotides are TGTGCCAGTGCGGGGTCCACACTAGGCTACACCTTC.

The chain carries TRBV7-3 and TRBJ2-1; maybe TRBD2 (6 bases). Trimming pared 4 bases from V and 9 bases from J, leaving 16 bases between. The CDR3 is 14 amino acids. The V gene's germline CDR1 is SGHTA and CDR2 FQGTGA. The CDR3 loop reads CASSSGGSVGEQFF. The CDR3 DNA follows: TGTGCCAGCAGCTCCGGAGGGTCGGTAGGTGAGCAGTTCTTC.

This clone was picked up a small number of times. This sequence joins TRBV29-1 and TRBJ1-1; 7 nucleotides align to TRBD1. Germline V gene sequence: CDR1 SQVTM, CDR2 ANQGSEA. Trimming took 7 bases from V and 3 from J; bases not matched to a gene: 8. The CDR3 has 13 amino acids. CDR3 in amino acids: CSARTGPDTEAFF. Here the CDR3 DNA reads TGCAGCGCCCGGACAGGACCGGACACTGAAGCTTTCTTT.

CDR3 sequence (DNA): TGTGCCTGGAGTATTCAATCAGGGCCGGAGACCCAGTACTTC. It translates to CAWSIQSGPETQYF. This chain joins TRBV30 and TRBJ2-5; the D gene is possibly TRBD1 (5 bases). Trimming pared 2 bases from V and 5 bases from J, leaving 15 bases between. The germline V gene has CDR1 GTSNPN and CDR2 SVGIG (reference sequence). CDR3 length equals 14 residues.

This chain links TRBV5-4 with TRBJ1-3; D may be TRBD1 (5 bases). The CDR3 totals 14 residues. V lost 5 bases and J 0 bases, leaving 9 bases between the germline ends. Germline CDR1 and CDR2: SGHNT and YYREEE (reference sequence). The CDR3 is CASSFDSSGNTIYF. In DNA, the CDR3 is TGTGCCAGCAGTTTTGACAGCTCTGGAAACACCATATATTTT.

The gene calls are TRBV18 and TRBJ1-5; D remains unclear. Germline CDR1 and CDR2: KGHSH and LQKENI. The CDR3 loop spans 15 amino acids. V was pared by 3 bases and J by 6 bases, with 15 bases between. The DNA for the CDR3 is TGTGCCAGCTCACCCGGAGCGGAACCTAGTCAGCCCCAGCATTTT. Translated: CASSPGAEPSQPQHF.

This clone appeared a single time. The J gene is TRBJ2-2, the V gene TRBV11-2; D might be TRBD2 (5 bases). Trimming took off 5 bases at V and 2 bases at J, with 18 bases between the two ends. The CDR3 has 17 amino acids. Germline V gene sequence: CDR1 SGHAT, CDR2 FQNNGV. The CDR3 DNA sequence: TGTGCCAGCAGCCCGAGGGCCCAACCCTACAACACCGGGGAGCTGTTTTTT. Protein sequence: CASSPRAQPYNTGELFF.

The V and J genes are TRBV7-2 and TRBJ1-5; D not resolved. CDR3 size: 15 residues. Trimming pared 2 bases from V and 0 bases from J, leaving 8 bases between. The germline V gene encodes CDR1 SGHTA and CDR2 FQGNSA. CDR3 bases: TGTGCCAGCAGCTTAATCAGTGATAGCAATCAGCCCCAGCATTTT. Its protein is CASSLISDSNQPQHF.

The V and J genes are TRBV2 and TRBJ1-1; 8 bases are a match to TRBD1. Per germline, CDR1 SNHLY and CDR2 FYNNEI. CDR3 length: 13 residues. V shed 6 bases, J shed 7 bases, and the junction held 7 bases outside the gene matches. CDR3 coding DNA: TGTGCCAGCAGCGCGGACAGGGTCAGTGAAGCTTTCTTT. Protein: CASSADRVSEAFF.

The J gene is TRBJ1-4, the V gene TRBV20-1; a weak D match, TRBD1 (5 bases). Germline V gene data show CDR1 as DFQATT and CDR2 as SNEGSKA (reference sequence). CDR3 length: 14 residues. V shed 3 bases and J shed 7 bases, with 15 bases lying between them. CDR3 DNA: TGCAGTGCTAGTGGCCGGGACTTTGGTGAAAAACTGTTTTTT. Protein: CSASGRDFGEKLFF.

The chain uses TRBV5-1 and TRBJ2-1; D is unclear. V shed 7 bases and J shed 8 bases, with 7 bases lying between them. The CDR3 spans 10 residues. Germline loops: CDR1 SGHRS, CDR2 YFSETQ. Here the CDR3 DNA reads TGCGCCAGCGCTTGGCATGAGCAGTTCTTC. It encodes CASAWHEQFF.

This chain's CDR3 is CAWSVNNYEQYF. The CDR3 coding sequence is TGTGCCTGGAGTGTAAACAACTACGAGCAGTACTTC. The rearrangement uses TRBV30 and TRBJ2-7; D gene ambiguous. Germline CDR1 reads GTSNPN; CDR2 reads SVGIG (reference sequence). CDR3 length: 12 amino acids. V gave up 0 bases and J gave up 3 bases, with 6 bases separating them.

This chain connects TRBV5-4 to TRBJ1-2; 9 bases align to TRBD1. V trimming: 0 bases; J trimming: 8 bases; junction bases outside the gene matches: 11. The CDR3 contains 16 residues. Germline V gives CDR1 SGHNT, CDR2 YYREEE (reference sequence). CDR3 region: CASSLERTGAPRGYTF. The CDR3 region has the DNA TGTGCCAGCAGCTTGGAGAGGACAGGGGCGCCTCGGGGCTACACCTTC.